These 28 T cell receptor beta chains came from one sample sequenced in a study of blood T cell repertoires in COVID-19. The table came from immunoSEQ multiplex PCR; TCRdb's copy has only in-frame clones and leaves some out. The repertoire holds about 260,000 clones, approximately 83% seen once, with over 9% in the top ten. Specimen: peripheral blood. Receptors were obtained from a woman between 45 and 60 years old who had recovered from COVID-19.

The chain joins TRBV5-5 to TRBJ1-2; D uncertain. CDR3 size: 13 residues. Trimming shortened V by 4 bases and J by 4 bases, and 11 bases separated the two germline ends. The germline gives CDR1 SGHKS, CDR2 YYEKEE (reference sequence). The CDR3 reads CASSQAATYGYTF. The CDR3 coding sequence is TGTGCCAGCAGCCAAGCTGCTACCTATGGCTACACCTTC.

The chain links TRBV7-2 to TRBJ2-4, with 12 bases lining up with TRBD1. J gave up 8 bases and V 4 bases, and 3 bases lay outside the gene matches. Per the germline V gene, CDR1 is SGHTA and CDR2 is FQGNSA. This CDR3 spans 14 amino acids. CDR3 bases: TGTGCCAGCAGCTCCGGGACAGGGGGCGACATTCAGTACTTC. This gives the protein CASSSGTGGDIQYF.

V usage is TRBV5-1 and J usage is TRBJ1-3, with D perhaps matching TRBD1 (5 bases). V was shortened by 4 bases and J by 5 bases, with 13 bases between the two germline ends. Germline CDR1 is SGHRS and CDR2 is YFSETQ. The length of the CDR3 is 14 residues. Here the CDR3 reads CASSAGETRNTIYF. As DNA, the CDR3 is TGCGCCAGCAGCGCGGGGGAGACGAGAAACACCATATATTTT.

This clone was found a few times. This chain uses TRBV4-2 with TRBJ2-1; the D gene is possibly TRBD2 (6 bases). Germline V CDR1 and CDR2: LGHNA, YNFKEQ. Trimming took off 4 bases at V and 9 bases at J, with 16 bases between the two ends. CDR3 length: 14 amino acids. The CDR3, as DNA: TGTGCCAGCAGCCCCCGACGGGGGTTGAGTGAGCAGTTCTTC. Residues: CASSPRRGLSEQFF.

This clone appeared once. The V and J genes are TRBV6-2 or TRBV6-3 and TRBJ2-3; D unresolved. V lost 2 bases to trimming and J lost 0 bases, with 9 bases between them. CDR1 is MNHEY, CDR2 SVGEGT, per germline. The CDR3 is made up of 15 amino acids. CDR3 loop: CASSYNERSTDTQYF. The CDR3 nucleotides are TGTGCCAGCAGTTACAACGAACGGAGCACAGATACGCAGTATTTT.

The chain uses TRBV7-8 and TRBJ2-1; 8 bases map to TRBD1. The germline V gene has CDR1 SGHVS and CDR2 FQNEAQ. J was trimmed by 7 bases and V by 0 bases; bases with no gene match: 8. The CDR3 is 16 amino acids. The CDR3 spells CASSLAQGAIRNEQFF. CDR3 coding DNA: TGTGCCAGCAGCTTAGCGCAGGGGGCGATTCGAAATGAGCAGTTCTTC.

V is TRBV9 and J is TRBJ2-3; a weak D match, TRBD1 (6 bases). V lost 3 bases to trimming and J lost 8 bases, with 10 bases between them. Germline CDR1 reads SGDLS; CDR2 reads YYNGEE. CDR3 length: 12 amino acids. Here the CDR3 reads CASSGDTGTQYF. CDR3 sequence (DNA): TGTGCCAGCAGCGGGGACACTGGTACGCAGTATTTT.

The J gene is TRBJ2-7, the V gene TRBV9; D is perhaps TRBD1 (6 bases). The ends were cut back, 3 bases at V and 0 bases at J, with 13 bases in the middle. This CDR3 is 15 amino acids long. CDR1 is SGDLS and CDR2 is YYNGEE in the germline V gene. The CDR3 sequence is CASSARTGTSYEQYF. The CDR3 DNA reads as TGTGCCAGCAGCGCCCGAACAGGGACCTCCTACGAGCAGTACTTC. The variable domain in full, with the rest retrieved from reference TRBV9 and TRBJ2-7, is DSGVTQTPKHLITATGQRVTLRCSPRSGDLSVYWYQQSLDQGLQFLIQYYNGEERAKGNILERFSAQQFPDLHSELNLSSLELGDSALYFCASSARTGTSYEQYFGPGTRLTVT.

This chain connects TRBV6-1 to TRBJ1-1; perhaps TRBD1 as D (6 bases). The V gene's germline CDR1 is MNHNS and CDR2 SASEGT. The CDR3 has 17 amino acids. The V end was cut by 4 bases, the J end by 3 bases, with 21 bases between. CDR3 sequence reads: CASSGEDSATIYTEAFF. The DNA of the CDR3 is TGTGCCAGCAGTGGAGAGGACAGCGCTACAATTTACACTGAAGCTTTCTTT.

This clone was detected a few times. This chain links TRBV4-2 with TRBJ2-2, with D perhaps TRBD2 (6 bases). V was cut by 4 bases and J by 5 bases, with 17 bases left in between. The germline gives CDR1 LGHNA, CDR2 YNFKEQ. This CDR3 contains 16 residues. CDR3 sequence (DNA): TGTGCCAGCAGCCCCTATGGGAGGACTGGAACCGGGGAGCTGTTTTTT. Amino acid sequence: CASSPYGRTGTGELFF.

The chain links TRBV3-1 (or the pseudogene TRBV3-2) to TRBJ2-4, with 9 positions matching TRBD2. Per the germline V gene, CDR1 is LGHDT and CDR2 is YNNKEL (reference sequence). This CDR3 spans 17 amino acids. V gave up 8 bases and J gave up 1 base; unmatched junction bases: 12. CDR3 DNA sequence: TGTGCCAGCTCCGGTAGCGGGGGTGGTGTGGCCAAAAACATTCAGTACTTC. Its protein is CASSGSGGGVAKNIQYF.

This clone was observed a handful of times. This sequence joins TRBV28 and TRBJ1-1; 11 nucleotides match TRBD1. The junction had 5 bases not matched to a gene; V was cut back by 9 bases and J by 5 bases. Germline lookup yields CDR1 MDHEN and CDR2 SYDVKM. This CDR3 spans 13 amino acids. The CDR3 DNA sequence: TGTGCCAGTAGGACAGGGGGCCGTACTGAAGCTTTCTTT. Translating it yields CASRTGGRTEAFF.

Concerning this clone itself: Different DNA sequences within this sample yield the same CDR3. The chain's CDR3 is CASSRGGETQYF. CDR3 bases: TGTGCCAGCAGTCGGGGGGGGGAGACCCAGTACTTC. V and J are TRBV2 and TRBJ2-5; 8 bases match TRBD2. The V gene end was trimmed by 5 bases and the J gene end by 5 bases; junction bases not matched to a gene: 1. Germline V gene sequence: CDR1 SNHLY, CDR2 FYNNEI. The CDR3 length is 12 residues.

J is TRBJ2-1 and V is TRBV18, with D perhaps matching TRBD2 (6 bases). CDR1 is KGHSH and CDR2 is LQKENI in the germline V gene. V was trimmed by 3 bases and J by 0 bases, leaving 15 bases between them. The CDR3 consists of 17 residues. CDR3 in amino acids: CASSPDGTPSSYNEQFF. The CDR3 nucleotides read TGTGCCAGCTCACCGGACGGGACTCCCAGCTCCTACAATGAGCAGTTCTTC.

The V call is TRBV29-1, the J call TRBJ2-4; 8 bases fit TRBD1. Germline-derived CDR1 and CDR2 are SQVTM and ANQGSEA. There are 16 residues in the CDR3. V was clipped by 4 bases and J by 3 bases; unmatched bases: 11. The CDR3 is CSVGPYRGWIKNIQYF. The DNA of the CDR3 is TGCAGCGTTGGGCCGTACAGGGGGTGGATCAAAAACATTCAGTACTTC. The entire variable domain, with the rest obtained from reference TRBV29-1 and TRBJ2-4, is as follows: SAVISQKPSRDICQRGTSLTIQCQVDSQVTMMFWYRQQPGQSLTLIATANQGSEATYESGFVIDKFPISRPNLTFSTLTVSNMSPEDSSIYLCSVGPYRGWIKNIQYFGAGTRLSVL.

This chain links TRBV13 with TRBJ1-1; tentatively, D is TRBD1 (6 bases). The CDR3 sequence is 14 residues long. V was shortened by 6 bases and J by 5 bases, with 16 bases between the two germline ends. CDR1 is PRHDT and CDR2 is FYEKMQ in the germline V gene (reference sequence). The CDR3 DNA sequence: TGTGCCAGCAGTTCACAGGGAATGACTACTGAAGCTTTCTTT. Translated, it gives CASSSQGMTTEAFF.

The rearrangement joins TRBV6-2 or TRBV6-3 to TRBJ2-7; no clear D. Looked up from germline, CDR1 is MNHEY and CDR2 is SVGEGT. Deletions cut 2 bases from V and 5 bases from J, with 13 bases between. This CDR3 has 14 residues. The CDR3 sequence: CASSYGHAVHEQYF. The CDR3 nucleotides are TGTGCCAGCAGTTACGGGCACGCAGTTCACGAGCAGTACTTC.

As concerns this clone: This may come from a read error, since a much larger clone is one base off. The J gene is TRBJ1-2, the V gene TRBV12-3 or TRBV12-4; 8 positions agree with TRBD1. With V trimmed by 1 base and J by 6 bases, 1 base remained unmatched. This CDR3 spans 13 amino acids. CDR3 nucleotide sequence: TGTGCCAGCAGTTTAGGGACAGGGAATGGCTACACCTTC. Amino acids: CASSLGTGNGYTF.

The J gene is TRBJ2-2, the V gene TRBV3-1 (or the pseudogene TRBV3-2), with D possibly being TRBD2 (5 bases). Trimming pared 5 bases from V and 0 bases from J, leaving 10 bases between. Per the germline V gene, CDR1 is LGHDT and CDR2 is YNNKEL (reference sequence). This CDR3 is 15 amino acids long. The chain's CDR3 is CASSASSANTGELFF. For the CDR3, the DNA is TGTGCCAGCAGCGCAAGTAGCGCGAACACCGGGGAGCTGTTTTTT.

The chain has TRBV5-1 and TRBJ1-4, with D perhaps matching TRBD1 (5 bases). CDR1 SGHRS and CDR2 YFSETQ come from the germline V gene. The CDR3 is made up of 14 amino acids. Trimming cost V 4 bases and J 7 bases, with 14 bases left between them. CDR3 residues: CASSVTATGEKLFF. The CDR3 region has the DNA TGCGCCAGCAGCGTGACAGCGACGGGTGAAAAACTGTTTTTT.

V gene TRBV6-2 or TRBV6-3 combines with J gene TRBJ1-2; 7 nucleotides agree with TRBD1. The CDR3 length is 15 residues. Per the germline V gene, CDR1 is MNHEY and CDR2 is SVGEGT. Losses at the gene ends were 6 bases for V and 2 bases for J; bases not matched to a gene: 9. The CDR3 DNA reads TGTGCCAGCAGCCGTCGAGAGGGGGCAAACTATGGCTACACCTTC. It is translated as CASSRREGANYGYTF.

The rearrangement uses TRBV7-8 and TRBJ1-2; D is undetermined. CDR3 length equals 14 residues. The ends were cut back, 5 bases at V and 6 bases at J, with 16 bases in the middle. The germline V gene encodes CDR1 SGHVS and CDR2 FQNEAQ. The CDR3 is CASSPPWSAHGYTF. As DNA, the CDR3 is TGTGCCAGCAGCCCCCCTTGGAGCGCCCATGGCTACACCTTC.

V and J are TRBV3-1 (or the pseudogene TRBV3-2) and TRBJ1-2, with D unclear. Germline-derived CDR1 and CDR2 are LGHDT and YNNKEL (reference sequence). V was pared by 1 base and J by 0 bases, with 6 bases between. This CDR3 has 14 amino acids. The CDR3 nucleotides are TGTGCCAGCAGCCAAGGGACTGCTAACTATGGCTACACCTTC. This encodes CASSQGTANYGYTF.

The chain couples TRBV7-2 to TRBJ2-5, with D tentatively TRBD1 (5 bases). The CDR3 length is 14 residues. Germline CDR1 is SGHTA and CDR2 is FQGNSA. V was pared by 6 bases and J by 1 base, with 12 bases between. CDR3 DNA: TGTGCCAGCAGATGGGGCGTCGTCCAAGAGACCCAGTACTTC. Its protein product is CASRWGVVQETQYF.

The chain uses TRBV12-3 or TRBV12-4 and TRBJ2-1, with 7 bases fitting TRBD2. V dropped 7 bases and J dropped 9; count of bases not matched to a gene: 9. CDR3 size: 13 residues. In DNA form, the CDR3 reads TGTGCCAGCATACGTGGGAGGGCCGTTGAGCAGTTCTTC. It specifies CASIRGRAVEQFF.

This chain connects TRBV30 to TRBJ2-7; 8 bases match TRBD2. The CDR3 runs 15 residues. V shed 0 bases, J shed 3 bases, and the junction held 7 bases outside the gene matches. Germline lookup yields CDR1 GTSNPN and CDR2 SVGIG (reference sequence). The CDR3 is CAWSVSGGPFYEQYF. The CDR3 coding sequence is TGTGCCTGGAGTGTAAGCGGGGGACCGTTCTACGAGCAGTACTTC.

This clone was recorded a few times. This chain links TRBV4-1 with TRBJ1-1; D call uncertain. The germline CDR1 and CDR2 sequences are MGHRA and YSYEKL. With 0 bases removed from V and 2 bases from J, the gap between germline ends came to 13 bases. This CDR3 contains 16 residues. The CDR3 is CASSQDEASTNTEAFF. In DNA, the CDR3 is TGCGCCAGCAGCCAAGATGAGGCAAGCACTAACACTGAAGCTTTCTTT.

DNA of the CDR3: TGTGCCAGCAGCGCGACTCATTTTCTAGCGGGGTCCACAGATACGCAGTATTTT. This translates into CASSATHFLAGSTDTQYF. The chain combines TRBV9 with TRBJ2-3; 9 nucleotides line up with TRBD2. The germline V gene encodes CDR1 SGDLS and CDR2 YYNGEE. V dropped 3 bases and J dropped 2; count of bases not matched to a gene: 13. This CDR3 has 18 residues.